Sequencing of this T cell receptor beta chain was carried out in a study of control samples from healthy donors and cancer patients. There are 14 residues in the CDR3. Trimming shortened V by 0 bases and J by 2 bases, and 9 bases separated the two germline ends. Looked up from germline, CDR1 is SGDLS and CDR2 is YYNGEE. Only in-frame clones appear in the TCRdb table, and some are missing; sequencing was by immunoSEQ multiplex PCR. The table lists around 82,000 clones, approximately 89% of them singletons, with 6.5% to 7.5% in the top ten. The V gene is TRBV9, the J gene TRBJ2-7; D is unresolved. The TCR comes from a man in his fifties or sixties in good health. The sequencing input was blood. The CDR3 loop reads CASSVAYSPYEQYF. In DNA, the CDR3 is TGTGCCAGCAGCGTAGCTTATTCCCCCTACGAGCAGTACTTC.